The clone carrying this T cell receptor (beta chain) was counted a few times. Its matching antigen is unknown. The TCRbeta library was prepared with unique molecular identifiers. TCRdb re-analysed the PCR reads in MiXCR, keeping a single row per CDR3 protein. The table shows 500,000 to 650,000 distinct CDR3 sequences, with over 10% occurring only once. This entry is derived from a study of T-cell reconstitution after alpha-beta-depleted transplantation in children. Study results and caveats: Certain patients had high TCRbeta diversity at day 60, and it came from recipient T cells and thymic progenitors that survived. When one year had passed after transplant, most T-cell counts and diversity came from newly produced T cells. Several hundred expanded graft clones reportedly gave rise to the alpha-beta T cells present about two months after transplant.

Germline values: CDR1 LGHDT, CDR2 YNNKEL (reference sequence). The V end lost 4 bases, the J end lost 4 bases, and 17 bases lay between the germline ends. The CDR3 has 16 amino acids. The V gene is TRBV3-1, the J gene TRBJ1-5, with D unresolved. The sequence came from a male patient younger than 18 who had a stem cell transplant for acute myeloid leukemia, so the T cells may come from the graft donor. The source material was PBMCs, mostly from graft donor cells, sampled 360 days after TCRalphabeta/CD19-depleted stem cell transplant. This CDR3 is CASSPTPDDRNQPQHF. CDR3 nucleotide sequence: TGTGCCAGCAGCCCCACCCCGGACGATAGAAATCAGCCCCAGCATTTT.